The following is a T cell receptor beta chain sequence with its context. These data belong to a study of blood T cell dynamics during melanoma immunotherapy. Time point noted: week 3, after first cycle of checkpoint inhibitor. Every bulk PBMC sample received the same 350 ng of DNA. Profiled with immunoSEQ multiplex PCR; TCRdb holds only in-frame clones, not every one. The table lists about 8,000 clones, more than 70% of them singletons. Trimming took off 7 bases at V and 0 bases at J, with 17 bases between the two ends. This CDR3 is built from 16 residues. The V gene's germline CDR1 is SGHKS and CDR2 YYEKEE (reference sequence).

This sequence was found in a human donor with melanoma. The sample was blood, taken from a patient treated with checkpoint blockade. The chain carries TRBV5-5 and TRBJ1-5; D ambiguous. This CDR3 reads CASGFGGPYSNQPQHF. CDR3 nucleotides: TGTGCCAGCGGTTTCGGAGGACCCTATAGCAATCAGCCCCAGCATTTT.